The entry that follows covers one T cell receptor (beta chain) sequence. The sample belongs to a study of T-cell memory formation after mild COVID-19. Germline-derived CDR1 and CDR2 are MNHEY and SVGEGT. V was pared by 2 bases and J by 0 bases, with 7 bases of the junction left unmatched. The CDR3 is 17 amino acids. TCR alpha and TCR beta cDNA libraries with sample barcodes and UMIs came from 5'RACE using constant-segment primers. TCRdb used MiXCR to reprocess the 5' RACE reads, holding one entry per CDR3 protein. Of over 15,000 distinct CDR3 sequences listed, roughly 25% were seen once; the top ten hold 45% to 75%.

Sequencing input: PBMCs or a T cell subset sorted from them (not recorded which). The V gene is TRBV6-2 or TRBV6-3, the J gene TRBJ2-4; 7 bases match TRBD1. The sequence was obtained from a man aged 18 to 29 who had mild COVID-19 (a few samples of this study predate the infection). Cell type and time point are not known. The CDR3 nucleotides are TGTGCCAGCAGTTACGCGGACAGGTTCCCAGCCAAAAACATTCAGTACTTC. Its translation: CASSYADRFPAKNIQYF.